This passage covers 19 T cell receptor beta chains from one sample sequenced in a study of T cells in Graves' hyperthyroidism and ophthalmopathy. From RNA transcripts, TCR beta CDR3 regions were amplified. First-round RT-PCR of the TCR CDR3 relied on the HTBI primer set. TCRdb reanalysed the multiplex PCR reads using MiXCR and keeps one entry per CDR3 protein. The sample has about 300,000 distinct CDR3 sequences, around a sixth seen once. Sequencing was performed on blood. These receptors were taken from a man aged 25-45 years with Graves' hyperthyroidism.

This clonotype was counted ten times or more. The chain uses TRBV24-1 and TRBJ2-5; TRBD1 agrees at 7 bases. Germline V lookup: CDR1 KGHDR, CDR2 SFDVKD. V gave up 5 bases and J gave up 2 bases; unmatched junction bases: 10. This CDR3 spans 16 amino acids. The CDR3 region is CATSGKGAGRQETQYF. CDR3 bases: TGTGCCACCAGTGGTAAGGGGGCAGGGCGTCAAGAGACCCAGTACTTC.

This clonotype occurred many times. The chain recombines TRBV11-2 with TRBJ2-1; TRBD1 aligns across 11 bases. V dropped 5 bases and J dropped 6; count of bases not matched to a gene: 6. The CDR3 runs 15 residues. Looked up from germline, CDR1 is SGHAT and CDR2 is FQNNGV. CDR3: CASSLGQGAGNEQFF. As DNA, the CDR3 is TGTGCCAGCAGCCTCGGACAGGGGGCCGGCAATGAGCAGTTCTTC.

Note on this clonotype: A much larger clone differs by one base, so this may be a read error. This chain connects TRBV27 to TRBJ2-1; maybe TRBD1 (6 bases). The CDR3 is 13 residues long. Germline CDR1 MNHEY, CDR2 SMNVEV (reference sequence). The CDR3 bases are TGTGCCAGCAGCCTAGACAGGAACAATGGGCAGTTCTTC. Encoded protein: CASSLDRNNGQFF.

This clonotype was observed at least ten times. V gene TRBV6-1 combines with J gene TRBJ2-7; 10 bases line up with TRBD2. Germline CDR1 is MNHNS and CDR2 is SASEGT. After removal of 5 bases from V and 3 bases from J, the junction contained 7 bases not matched to a gene. This CDR3 spans 15 amino acids. This chain's CDR3 is CASSYSLAGDYEQYF. DNA for the CDR3: TGTGCCAGCAGTTATTCGCTAGCGGGAGACTACGAGCAGTACTTC.

The V and J genes are TRBV27 and TRBJ2-7; TRBD2 agrees at 14 bases. Germline V CDR1 and CDR2: MNHEY, SMNVEV (reference sequence). Trimming took 9 bases from V and 7 from J; bases not matched to a gene: 8. The CDR3 is made up of 14 amino acids. The CDR3 region has the DNA TGTGCCAGGTTAAGGACTAGCGGGAGGTCAGAGCAGTACTTC. Translating gives CARLRTSGRSEQYF.

A word on this clonotype: A junction boundary mismatches the germline segment, possibly from a read error. The chain recombines TRBV15 with TRBJ1-4; D is unclear. This CDR3 has 13 residues. CDR1 LNHNV and CDR2 YYDKDF come from the germline V gene (reference sequence). The CDR3 protein is CATSRLQNGKLFF. The CDR3 DNA sequence: TGTGCCACCAGCAGACTCCAAAATGGAAAACTGTTTTTT.

This clonotype has just a few counts. The DNA of the CDR3 is TGTGCCAGCAGCTTTGCGACAGATATGAACACTGAAGCTTTCTTT. Translated: CASSFATDMNTEAFF. The chain recombines TRBV5-4 with TRBJ1-1; possible D gene TRBD1, 5 bases. The CDR3 covers 15 residues. Germline V gene sequence: CDR1 SGHNT, CDR2 YYREEE (reference sequence). Trimming shortened V by 2 bases and J by 0 bases, and 11 bases separated the two germline ends.

This clonotype was detected many times. The V and J genes are TRBV3-1 and TRBJ2-4; 7 bases fit TRBD2. Germline V gene data show CDR1 as LGHDT and CDR2 as YNNKEL (reference sequence). J lost 8 bases, V lost 4 bases, and 8 bases had no gene match. This CDR3 is built from 14 residues. CDR3 nucleotides: TGTGCCAGCAGCCCCAGGACTAGAGGAGACATTCAGTACTTC. Its protein product is CASSPRTRGDIQYF.

The chain employs TRBV12-3 or TRBV12-4 and TRBJ1-6; D possibly corresponds to TRBD1 (6 bases). Deletions cut 7 bases from V and 0 bases from J, with 13 bases between. This CDR3 is 16 amino acids long. This chain's CDR3 is CASTHTGSSYNSPLHF. The CDR3 DNA is TGTGCCAGCACACACACAGGGAGCTCCTATAATTCACCCCTCCACTTT.

This clonotype showed up just a few times. J is TRBJ1-6 and V is TRBV20-1; the match to TRBD1 covers 9 bases. CDR1 and CDR2 (germline): DFQATT, SNEGSKA (reference sequence). The CDR3 has 17 amino acids. Trimming removed 0 bases from V and 4 bases from J; junction bases left unmatched: 7. The CDR3 is CSARDLGTGRYNSPLHF. For the CDR3, the DNA is TGCAGTGCTAGAGATCTTGGGACAGGGCGATATAATTCACCCCTCCACTTT.

This clonotype has a handful of counts. J is TRBJ2-6 and V is TRBV28; maybe TRBD1 (6 bases). The CDR3 spans 17 residues. Germline V lookup: CDR1 MDHEN, CDR2 SYDVKM. Trimming removed 5 bases from V and 0 bases from J, with 14 bases in between. The CDR3 is CASSRTGYVSGANVLTF. The CDR3 DNA reads TGTGCCAGCAGTCGAACAGGGTACGTCTCTGGGGCCAACGTCCTGACTTTC.

In its sample, this clonotype was seen many times. V gene TRBV28 combines with J gene TRBJ1-4, with TRBD1 identical over 7 bases. The CDR3 has 14 residues. Per the germline V gene, CDR1 is MDHEN and CDR2 is SYDVKM. V trimming: 6 bases; J trimming: 5 bases; junction bases outside the gene matches: 6. The CDR3 sequence: CASSKRQGNEKLFF. The CDR3 bases are TGTGCCAGCAGCAAGAGACAGGGAAATGAAAAACTGTTTTTT.

Only a few counts were recorded for this clonotype. V and J are TRBV19 and TRBJ2-1, with 12 bases aligning to TRBD2. This CDR3 is 18 amino acids long. Looked up from germline, CDR1 is LNHDA and CDR2 is SQIVND (reference sequence). V shed 4 bases, J shed 0 bases, and the junction held 7 bases outside the gene matches. Here the CDR3 reads CASSNPLAGGLSYNEQFF. The CDR3 nucleotides are TGTGCCAGTAGTAACCCTCTAGCGGGAGGGCTCTCCTACAATGAGCAGTTCTTC.

This clonotype was found a few times. This chain connects TRBV5-6 to TRBJ2-7, with D unresolved. From germline, CDR1 is SGHDT and CDR2 YYEEEE. The CDR3 sequence is 11 residues long. The germline V and J ends were trimmed by 3 bases and 5 bases, with 6 bases remaining between them. CDR3 amino acids: CASSYLDEQYF. CDR3 DNA: TGTGCCAGCAGCTACCTTGACGAGCAGTACTTC.

This clonotype was counted many times. The chain recombines TRBV6-6 with TRBJ1-1; no clear D gene. Germline lookup yields CDR1 MNHNY and CDR2 SVGAGI (reference sequence). Trimming removed 2 bases at V and 0 bases at J, with 7 bases between. The CDR3 sequence is 14 residues long. The CDR3 region is CASSYRVLNTEAFF. As DNA, the CDR3 is TGTGCCAGCAGTTACAGGGTTTTGAACACTGAAGCTTTCTTT.

This clonotype has just a few counts. The chain carries TRBV5-1 and TRBJ1-1; 7 bases are shared with TRBD1. Trimming cost V 3 bases and J 3 bases; bases outside gene matches: 8. The CDR3 extends over 15 amino acids. Germline V CDR1 and CDR2: SGHRS, YFSETQ. The CDR3 DNA reads TGCGCCAGCAGCTACGATACAGGGGAGGACACTGAAGCTTTCTTT. It translates to CASSYDTGEDTEAFF. Based on the CDR3 plus reference TRBV5-1 and TRBJ1-1, the full variable domain is KAGVTQTPRYLIKTRGQQVTLSCSPISGHRSVSWYQQTPGQGLQFLFEYFSETQRNKGNFPGRFSGRQFSNSRSEMNVSTLELGDSALYLCASSYDTGEDTEAFFGQGTRLTVV.

This sequence joins TRBV6-5 and TRBJ1-1; D is perhaps TRBD1 (6 bases). The CDR3 is 15 residues long. Trimming pared 0 bases from V and 3 bases from J, leaving 11 bases between. Germline lookup yields CDR1 MNHEY and CDR2 SVGAGI. The DNA of the CDR3 is TGTGCCAGCAGTTACTCGCAGGGGCTCGACACTGAAGCTTTCTTT. It yields the protein CASSYSQGLDTEAFF.

This clonotype was recorded a few times. The rearrangement links TRBV7-9 to TRBJ2-2; D gene unclear. CDR1 is SEHNR, CDR2 FQNEAQ, per germline (reference sequence). V was pared by 1 base and J by 2 bases, with 11 bases between. CDR3 size: 16 residues. CDR3 protein: CASSLGLRRNTGELFF. The CDR3 DNA follows: TGTGCCAGCAGCTTAGGTCTACGGAGAAACACCGGGGAGCTGTTTTTT.

The V call is TRBV27, the J call TRBJ2-2, with 11 bases matching TRBD1. The germline gives CDR1 MNHEY, CDR2 SMNVEV (reference sequence). The V gene end was trimmed by 2 bases and the J gene end by 4 bases; junction bases not matched to a gene: 3. CDR3 length: 16 residues. The CDR3 nucleotides read TGTGCCAGCAGTTTACTCGGGACAGGGGGCACCGGGGAGCTGTTTTTT. Translated, it gives CASSLLGTGGTGELFF.